The 32 T cell receptor beta chains below all came from one sample that was sequenced in a study of shared clonotypes between healthy human individuals. Profiled with immunoSEQ multiplex PCR; TCRdb holds only in-frame clones, not every one. This table holds about 1.1 million clones, roughly 80% found once. The sample taken for sequencing was memory CD4+ T cells from PBMCs. Subset meaning: CD45RA-negative fraction. Receptor source: a young man in good health. Some clones in this sample may be carry-over from other donors' samples.

The V gene is TRBV6-1, the J gene TRBJ2-1; 8 bases fit TRBD1. V shed 6 bases, J shed 8 bases, and the junction held 9 bases outside the gene matches. The CDR3 is made up of 14 amino acids. CDR1 is MNHNS, CDR2 SASEGT, per germline. CDR3 nucleotide sequence: TGTGCCAGCAGGTACCCCGACAGGGGCGATGAGCAGTTCTTC. Residues: CASRYPDRGDEQFF.

The chain carries TRBV5-4 and TRBJ2-1; D is possibly TRBD2 (5 bases). Per the germline V gene, CDR1 is SGHNT and CDR2 is YYREEE (reference sequence). The length of the CDR3 is 13 residues. Trimming removed 3 bases at V and 4 bases at J, with 8 bases between. CDR3 bases: TGTGCCAGCAGCTCCGGGGATTACAATGAGCAGTTCTTC. This sequence encodes CASSSGDYNEQFF.

Regarding this clone: Other DNA sequences from this sample encode an identical CDR3 as well. DNA for the CDR3: TGTGCCAGCTCACCACCGAATGGGCAAGAGACCCAGTACTTC. This codes for CASSPPNGQETQYF. The rearrangement links TRBV18 to TRBJ2-5; D remains ambiguous. Trimming removed 0 bases from V and 2 bases from J, with 7 bases in between. The germline CDR1 and CDR2 sequences are KGHSH and LQKENI. The CDR3 has 14 residues.

This rearrangement joins TRBV6-1 to TRBJ1-2; possibly TRBD1 for D (5 bases). CDR1 and CDR2 (germline): MNHNS, SASEGT. Trimming shortened V by 3 bases and J by 8 bases, and 16 bases separated the two germline ends. The CDR3 loop spans 14 amino acids. The CDR3 region has the DNA TGTGCCAGCAGTGAGCGAGCGGGACTTCAGGGCTACACCTTC. It codes for CASSERAGLQGYTF.

For this clone: Additional DNA sequences in this sample encode the identical CDR3. In DNA form, the CDR3 reads TGCGCCAGCAGCTTGGCAGGTGGATCCTACGAGCAGTACTTC. Translating gives CASSLAGGSYEQYF. The rearrangement uses TRBV5-1 and TRBJ2-7; D remains unclear. With 0 bases removed from V and 1 base from J, the gap between germline ends came to 8 bases. Per germline, CDR1 SGHRS and CDR2 YFSETQ. This CDR3 has 14 amino acids. Full variable domain (missing parts from reference TRBV5-1 and TRBJ2-7): KAGVTQTPRYLIKTRGQQVTLSCSPISGHRSVSWYQQTPGQGLQFLFEYFSETQRNKGNFPGRFSGRQFSNSRSEMNVSTLELGDSALYLCASSLAGGSYEQYFGPGTRLTVT.

This rearrangement joins TRBV7-9 to TRBJ1-5; 9 bases line up with TRBD1. Germline-derived CDR1 and CDR2 are SEHNR and FQNEAQ (reference sequence). This CDR3 is built from 15 residues. Unmatched junction bases numbered 9, after V lost 5 bases and J lost 7 bases. CDR3 region: CASSRDRVGRQPQHF. DNA of the CDR3: TGTGCCAGCAGCCGGGACAGGGTAGGGCGGCAGCCCCAGCATTTT.

The chain uses TRBV6-1 and TRBJ1-1; D gene uncertain. CDR1 and CDR2 from the germline V gene are MNHNS and SASEGT. With 1 base removed from V and 6 bases from J, the gap between germline ends came to 12 bases. The CDR3 spans 14 residues. The CDR3 spells CASSEVEGRAEAFF. Here the CDR3 DNA reads TGTGCCAGCAGTGAAGTGGAAGGGAGGGCTGAAGCTTTCTTT.

A remark on this clone: At the DNA level, this CDR3 is encoded by other sequences in the same sample as well. The chain carries TRBV7-2 and TRBJ2-3; 15 bases agree with TRBD2. Germline V gene lookup returns CDR1 SGHTA and CDR2 FQGNSA. This CDR3 region has 16 residues. The V and J ends lost 5 bases and 4 bases, in that order; junction bases with no gene match: 4. This chain's CDR3 is CASSLGLAGGADTQYF. CDR3 nucleotide sequence: TGTGCCAGCAGCCTAGGACTAGCGGGAGGGGCAGATACGCAGTATTTT.

The rearrangement links TRBV28 to TRBJ2-2; 15 bases agree with TRBD2. Germline CDR1 reads MDHEN; CDR2 reads SYDVKM. The CDR3 has 17 residues. The ends lost 4 bases at V and 7 bases at J; junction bases unmatched: 7. The CDR3 spells CASSSGGLAGGVGELFF. Here the CDR3 DNA reads TGTGCCAGCAGTTCCGGCGGACTAGCGGGAGGGGTCGGGGAGCTGTTTTTT.

This chain joins TRBV2 and TRBJ1-2; 9 nucleotides align to TRBD1. V trimming: 6 bases; J trimming: 8 bases; junction bases outside the gene matches: 10. The CDR3 length is 14 residues. Germline assignment: CDR1 SNHLY and CDR2 FYNNEI. For the CDR3, the DNA is TGTGCCAGCAGCCGGCCGGGACAGGGCTGGGGCTACACCTTC. It translates to CASSRPGQGWGYTF.

As concerns this clone: Within the sample, other DNA sequences also encode this same CDR3. The chain joins TRBV18 to TRBJ1-1, with D possibly matching TRBD1 (5 bases). CDR3 length equals 14 residues. V dropped 2 bases and J dropped 1 base, with 8 bases sitting between them. CDR1 and CDR2 (germline): KGHSH, LQKENI. CDR3 amino acids: CASSPTTGNTEAFF. The CDR3, as DNA: TGTGCCAGCTCACCAACTACAGGGAACACTGAAGCTTTCTTT.

A single count supports this clone. The CDR3 sequence is CASSQVLRTGELFF. The DNA of the CDR3 is TGCGCCAGCAGCCAAGTTTTGCGCACCGGGGAGCTGTTTTTT. V usage is TRBV4-3 and J usage is TRBJ2-2; no reliable D call. Trimming pared 1 base from V and 4 bases from J, leaving 7 bases between. CDR3 length equals 14 residues. The germline CDR1 and CDR2 sequences are LGHNA and YSLEER.

The chain links TRBV11-2 to TRBJ1-3; D is undetermined. The CDR3 length is 15 residues. The V gene's germline CDR1 is SGHAT and CDR2 FQNNGV. V gave up 5 bases and J gave up 0 bases, with 11 bases separating them. The DNA of the CDR3 is TGTGCCAGCAGCCCCCAGCGTGTCTCTGGAAACACCATATATTTT. Translating it yields CASSPQRVSGNTIYF.

About this clone itself: This same CDR3 is encoded by further DNA sequences in the sample. V gene TRBV30 combines with J gene TRBJ2-6; no definite D call. The CDR3 extends over 13 amino acids. Trimming cost V 5 bases and J 0 bases, with 5 bases left between them. Germline lookup yields CDR1 GTSNPN and CDR2 SVGIG (reference sequence). CDR3 DNA: TGTGCCTGGTCCATCTCTGGGGCCAACGTCCTGACTTTC. This gives the protein CAWSISGANVLTF.

This sequence joins TRBV2 and TRBJ2-1; 9 bases map to TRBD2. This CDR3 region has 16 residues. With 5 bases clipped from V and 7 bases from J, the junction kept 12 bases outside the gene matches. CDR1 is SNHLY and CDR2 is FYNNEI in the germline V gene. CDR3 protein: CASSQGGGRASNEQFF. The CDR3 nucleotides read TGTGCCAGCAGTCAAGGGGGCGGGAGGGCCAGTAATGAGCAGTTCTTC.

V gene TRBV28 combines with J gene TRBJ1-5, with 12 bases identical to TRBD1. This CDR3 is built from 19 residues. Looked up from germline, CDR1 is MDHEN and CDR2 is SYDVKM. The J segment lost 0 bases and the V segment lost 3 bases, leaving 9 bases of the junction unmatched. CDR3 in amino acids: CASSLPGTGGAYSNQPQHF. The CDR3 DNA sequence: TGTGCCAGCAGTTTGCCCGGGACAGGGGGCGCGTATAGCAATCAGCCCCAGCATTTT.

This clone was counted once. V usage is TRBV18 and J usage is TRBJ2-1, with 10 bases identical to TRBD1. Germline CDR1 KGHSH, CDR2 LQKENI. CDR3 length: 15 residues. Germline trimming cut 5 bases from V and 9 bases from J; bases unmatched to any gene: 10. Here the CDR3 reads CASSAPGTGVAEQFF. CDR3 in DNA: TGTGCCAGCTCAGCCCCCGGGACAGGGGTGGCTGAGCAGTTCTTC. The full variable domain, completed using reference TRBV18 and TRBJ2-1, is NAGVMQNPRHLVRRRGQEARLRCSPMKGHSHVYWYRQLPEEGLKFMVYLQKENIIDESGMPKERFSAEFPKEGPSILRIQQVVRGDSAAYFCASSAPGTGVAEQFFGPGTRLTVL.

On this clone itself: Mismatch with germline at one junction end may stem from a read error. The same CDR3 also results from other DNA sequences found in this sample. This chain links TRBV7-9 with TRBJ1-3; no reliable D call. The CDR3 consists of 16 residues. Germline CDR1 SEHNR, CDR2 FQNEAQ (reference sequence). The CDR3 loop is CASSFGSIPSGNTIYF. DNA for the CDR3: TGTGCCAGCAGCTTCGGTTCAATTCCATCTGGAAATACCATATATTTT. Full variable domain (remainder filled in from reference TRBV7-9 and TRBJ1-3): DTGVSQNPRHKITKRGQNVTFRCDPISEHNRLYWYRQTLGQGPEFLTYFQNEAQLEKSRLLSDRFSAERPKGSFSTLEIQRTEQGDSAMYLCASSFGSIPSGNTIYFGEGSWLTVV.

This clone appeared once. The chain couples TRBV5-1 to TRBJ1-2; unclear D gene. This CDR3 has 15 residues. Germline V gene lookup returns CDR1 SGHRS and CDR2 YFSETQ. Trimming removed 4 bases from V and 5 bases from J, with 18 bases in between. The CDR3 loop reads CASSPAVGVRYGYTF. The CDR3 coding sequence is TGCGCCAGCAGCCCCGCGGTCGGGGTGAGGTATGGCTACACCTTC.

V gene TRBV2 combines with J gene TRBJ1-1; no clear D. The CDR3 sequence is 13 residues long. The V end was cut by 4 bases, the J end by 1 base, with 7 bases between. Germline V gene sequence: CDR1 SNHLY, CDR2 FYNNEI. The CDR3 loop is CASSAQANTEAFF. In nucleotides, the CDR3 is TGTGCCAGCAGTGCACAAGCGAACACTGAAGCTTTCTTT.

The chain recombines TRBV5-1 with TRBJ2-5, with 12 bases lining up with TRBD2. The CDR3 is 15 residues long. Trimming at V came to 3 bases and at J to 0 bases, leaving 0 bases not matched to a gene. CDR1 is SGHRS, CDR2 YFSETQ, per germline. This chain's CDR3 is CASSSSGRDQETQYF. The CDR3 DNA reads as TGCGCCAGCAGCTCTAGCGGGAGGGACCAAGAGACCCAGTACTTC.

The V gene is TRBV4-2, the J gene TRBJ2-1, with TRBD2 matching 11 bases. There are 19 residues in the CDR3. V shed 4 bases, J shed 2 bases, and the junction held 13 bases outside the gene matches. Germline lookup yields CDR1 LGHNA and CDR2 YNFKEQ. The CDR3: CASSLSKYGLAGPYNEQFF. The CDR3 nucleotides read TGTGCCAGCAGCCTTTCGAAGTACGGACTAGCGGGCCCCTACAATGAGCAGTTCTTC.

The table lists this clone with a count of one. J is TRBJ2-2 and V is TRBV18; TRBD2 might be the D (5 bases). CDR1 is KGHSH, CDR2 LQKENI, per germline. CDR3 size: 16 residues. V was shortened by 2 bases and J by 1 base, with 11 bases between the two germline ends. CDR3 nucleotide sequence: TGTGCCAGCTCACCATGGAGGTCAGGGAACACCGGGGAGCTGTTTTTT. Amino acids: CASSPWRSGNTGELFF.

This rearrangement joins TRBV6-6 to TRBJ1-6, with a tentative D call TRBD1 (6 bases). This CDR3 has 15 amino acids. Germline values: CDR1 MNHNY, CDR2 SVGAGI (reference sequence). V lost 7 bases to trimming and J lost 0 bases, with 10 bases between them. Written as DNA, the CDR3 is TGTGCCAGCACGCGAGGGGGCTCCTATAATTCACCCCTCCACTTT. It translates to CASTRGGSYNSPLHF.

This chain joins TRBV7-3 and TRBJ1-1; 8 bases align to TRBD1. V gave up 2 bases and J gave up 1 base; unmatched junction bases: 6. Germline V gene sequence: CDR1 SGHTA, CDR2 FQGTGA. CDR3 size: 16 residues. CDR3 nucleotides: TGTGCCAGCAGCTTAGGGGTCGGGACAGGGAACACTGAAGCTTTCTTT. It translates to CASSLGVGTGNTEAFF.

The chain links TRBV28 to TRBJ1-2; D is unresolved. V was pared by 6 bases and J by 1 base, with 12 bases between. This CDR3 has 14 amino acids. Germline V gives CDR1 MDHEN, CDR2 SYDVKM. The CDR3 spells CASRDGPNNYGYTF. The CDR3 nucleotides read TGTGCCAGCAGGGATGGGCCGAATAACTATGGCTACACCTTC.

V gene TRBV7-3 combines with J gene TRBJ2-7, with unresolved D. The germline V gene has CDR1 SGHTA and CDR2 FQGTGA. The CDR3 contains 15 residues. The ends were cut back, 0 bases at V and 2 bases at J, with 11 bases in the middle. The CDR3 DNA sequence: TGTGCCAGCAGCTTAACGACCTCACCTACCTACGAGCAGTACTTC. This gives the protein CASSLTTSPTYEQYF.

The rearrangement joins TRBV6-1 to TRBJ1-2, with a tentative D call TRBD1 (6 bases). Germline V gene lookup returns CDR1 MNHNS and CDR2 SASEGT. This CDR3 comprises 16 residues. V lost 1 base and J lost 2, with 14 bases in between. The CDR3 protein is CASSEDGTGPNYGYTF. CDR3 nucleotide sequence: TGTGCCAGCAGTGAAGATGGTACAGGGCCGAACTATGGCTACACCTTC.

The CDR3, as DNA: TGTGCCAGCAGACACGACTTGTACGAGCAGTACTTC. It codes for CASRHDLYEQYF. V gene TRBV6-1 combines with J gene TRBJ2-7; D not resolved. V was clipped by 6 bases and J by 4 bases, with 10 bases between them. The length of the CDR3 is 12 residues. Per the germline V gene, CDR1 is MNHNS and CDR2 is SASEGT.

This rearrangement joins TRBV4-1 to TRBJ2-7, with 15 nucleotides matching TRBD2. Germline values: CDR1 MGHRA, CDR2 YSYEKL. CDR3 size: 17 residues. The trim removed 6 bases at V and 2 bases at J, leaving 8 bases unmatched. The CDR3 is CASRPLGTSGRTYEQYF. The CDR3 DNA is TGCGCCAGCAGGCCGCTCGGGACTAGCGGGAGGACCTACGAGCAGTACTTC.

A note on this clone: The sample holds other DNA sequences that translate to the same CDR3. V and J are TRBV6-5 and TRBJ2-7; 9 bases align to TRBD1. CDR1 is MNHEY, CDR2 SVGAGI, per germline. The CDR3 spans 13 residues. V shed 5 bases, J shed 2 bases, and the junction held 1 base outside the gene matches. The CDR3: CASSNRGPYEQYF. The CDR3 nucleotides read TGTGCCAGCAGTAACAGGGGGCCCTACGAGCAGTACTTC.

The chain uses TRBV2 and TRBJ2-2, with D possibly TRBD2 on 6 matching bases. Trimming took off 8 bases at V and 2 bases at J, with 12 bases between the two ends. Germline V gives CDR1 SNHLY, CDR2 FYNNEI. The CDR3 totals 14 residues. The CDR3 region is CASLWGVNTGELFF. CDR3 bases: TGTGCCAGCTTGTGGGGGGTTAACACCGGGGAGCTGTTTTTT.